The 11 T cell receptor beta chains given below trace back to one sample, sequenced in a study of blood T cell repertoires in COVID-19. Libraries were prepared by immunoSEQ multiplex PCR; TCRdb keeps only in-frame clonotypes and omits some of them. This table has around 250,000 clones, 85% to 90% appearing once. Sequences were obtained from peripheral blood. The origin of the receptors is a woman aged 40 to 50 who had recovered from COVID-19.

J is TRBJ1-5 and V is TRBV4-1; D is unclear. Trimming left V 1 base short and J 3 bases short, with 13 bases between. Germline CDR1 and CDR2: MGHRA and YSYEKL. The CDR3 sequence is 16 residues long. CDR3 sequence: CASSQGSEFYNQPQHF. CDR3 nucleotides: TGCGCCAGCAGCCAAGGATCGGAGTTTTACAATCAGCCCCAGCATTTT.

The V and J genes are TRBV5-1 and TRBJ1-1; no reliable D call. Trimming removed 5 bases at V and 6 bases at J, with 14 bases between. CDR1 and CDR2 from the germline V gene are SGHRS and YFSETQ. The CDR3 has 13 amino acids. This CDR3 reads CASSQLGRAEAFF. DNA of the CDR3: TGCGCCAGCAGTCAGTTAGGGAGGGCTGAAGCTTTCTTT.

This clone is a singleton in its sample. The CDR3 spells CASSFPVVVGYTF. CDR3 DNA sequence: TGTGCCAGCAGCTTCCCGGTCGTGGTAGGCTACACCTTC. The rearrangement links TRBV7-9 to TRBJ1-2; D uncertain. V was shortened by 3 bases and J by 8 bases, with 13 bases between the two germline ends. The CDR3 spans 13 residues. Germline V gene sequence: CDR1 SEHNR, CDR2 FQNEAQ (reference sequence).

The chain couples TRBV30 to TRBJ2-1; 8 bases fit TRBD1. J was trimmed by 1 base and V by 1 base; bases with no gene match: 6. CDR3 length equals 16 residues. Germline V gene sequence: CDR1 GTSNPN, CDR2 SVGIG (reference sequence). The CDR3 DNA reads TGTGCCTGGAGTGAGATAACAGGGGGTTCCTACAATGAGCAGTTCTTC. Translation gives CAWSEITGGSYNEQFF. The variable domain in full, completed from reference TRBV30 and TRBJ2-1, reads SQTIHQWPATLVQPVGSPLSLECTVEGTSNPNLYWYRQAAGRGLQLLFYSVGIGQISSEVPQNLSASRPQDRQFILSSKKLLLSDSGFYLCAWSEITGGSYNEQFFGPGTRLTVL.

CDR3 nucleotide sequence: TGTGCCAGCAGCTTAAGGGCAGGGAGGTTGGAGACCCAGTACTTC. This translates into CASSLRAGRLETQYF. This chain links TRBV5-4 with TRBJ2-5; D possibly corresponds to TRBD2 (6 bases). The V end was cut by 2 bases, the J end by 5 bases, with 16 bases between. Germline loops: CDR1 SGHNT, CDR2 YYREEE (reference sequence). The CDR3 is 15 residues long.

The sample holds one count of this clone. This sequence joins TRBV11-3 and TRBJ2-3; weak D call: TRBD2 (6 bases). The V end was cut by 4 bases, the J end by 4 bases, with 9 bases between. The CDR3 has 13 residues. In germline, CDR1 is SGHNT, CDR2 YENEEA. CDR3 DNA sequence: TGTGCCAGCAGCTCCGGGAGCGCAGATACGCAGTATTTT. As protein: CASSSGSADTQYF.

Only one count was recorded for this clone. The CDR3 coding sequence is TGTGCCAGCAGTTACTCGGCGGGACGGGGCTATGGCTACACCTTC. Encoded protein: CASSYSAGRGYGYTF. This chain uses TRBV6-5 with TRBJ1-2; tentative D call: TRBD1 (5 bases). Germline V gene data show CDR1 as MNHEY and CDR2 as SVGAGI. The CDR3 length is 15 residues. The germline V and J ends were trimmed by 0 bases and 4 bases, with 12 bases remaining between them.

The V and J genes are TRBV11-2 and TRBJ2-7, with 9 bases matching TRBD1. There are 15 residues in the CDR3. Unmatched junction bases numbered 14, after V lost 9 bases and J lost 5 bases. CDR1 and CDR2 (germline): SGHAT, FQNNGV. This chain's CDR3 is CARKTGTGYSNEQYF. The CDR3 DNA sequence: TGTGCCAGGAAAACCGGGACAGGGTATTCGAACGAGCAGTACTTC.

The chain joins TRBV5-4 to TRBJ2-3; TRBD1 matches 9 bases. Trimming took 10 bases from V and 2 from J; bases not matched to a gene: 14. Per germline, CDR1 SGHNT and CDR2 YYREEE (reference sequence). This CDR3 is built from 16 residues. The CDR3: CALRRLGQGNTDTQYF. DNA of the CDR3: TGTGCCCTCCGCCGGTTGGGACAGGGTAACACAGATACGCAGTATTTT.

The rearrangement links TRBV4-3 to TRBJ2-1; D perhaps matches TRBD2 (6 bases). The germline V and J ends were trimmed by 4 bases and 6 bases, with 16 bases remaining between them. This CDR3 has 15 residues. From germline, CDR1 is LGHNA and CDR2 YSLEER. The CDR3 DNA is TGCGCCAGCAGCCGCGGGACTTCCCAATTCAATGAGCAGTTCTTC. Encoded protein: CASSRGTSQFNEQFF.

This chain joins TRBV5-5 and TRBJ1-4; D not certain. The V end lost 0 bases, the J end lost 5 bases, and 8 bases lay between the germline ends. Germline V gene data show CDR1 as SGHKS and CDR2 as YYEKEE (reference sequence). CDR3 length: 14 amino acids. The CDR3 is CASSLVGRNEKLFF. CDR3 coding DNA: TGTGCCAGCAGCTTGGTAGGGAGGAATGAAAAACTGTTTTTT.